What follows are 10 T cell receptor beta chains derived from one specimen sequenced in a study of blood T cell repertoires in COVID-19. Only in-frame clones appear in the TCRdb table, and some are missing; sequencing was by immunoSEQ multiplex PCR. This sample has 180,000 or so clones, with 84% found just once. The sequenced material came from peripheral blood. Receptors were obtained from a woman aged 70-85 years with COVID-19, enrolled during active disease.

V gene TRBV5-1 combines with J gene TRBJ1-4; 8 bases match TRBD1. V shed 4 bases, J shed 8 bases, and the junction held 10 bases outside the gene matches. The CDR3 loop spans 15 amino acids. Germline CDR1 SGHRS, CDR2 YFSETQ. The DNA of the CDR3 is TGCGCCAGCAGCCCTCAGGGGGCCCTTTTGGAAAAACTGTTTTTT. It codes for CASSPQGALLEKLFF.

The chain uses TRBV29-1 and TRBJ1-2; D is perhaps TRBD1 (6 bases). Trimming took 6 bases from V and 2 from J, leaving 22 bases between them. Germline V gene data show CDR1 as SQVTM and CDR2 as ANQGSEA. This CDR3 comprises 16 residues. DNA for the CDR3: TGCAGCGTGTATGTCACCCAGGGGACCGTAAACTATGGCTACACCTTC. Amino acid sequence: CSVYVTQGTVNYGYTF. Full variable domain (missing parts from reference TRBV29-1 and TRBJ1-2): SAVISQKPSRDICQRGTSLTIQCQVDSQVTMMFWYRQQPGQSLTLIATANQGSEATYESGFVIDKFPISRPNLTFSTLTVSNMSPEDSSIYLCSVYVTQGTVNYGYTFGSGTRLTVV.

The CDR3, as DNA: TGTGCCAGCAGCCCCCCGGGGGATGAAGGTGAAGCTTTCTTT. This translates into CASSPPGDEGEAFF. This chain uses TRBV7-2 with TRBJ1-1; weak D call: TRBD1 (5 bases). The V gene lost 5 bases and the J gene lost 7 bases, with 17 bases spanning the gap. This CDR3 region has 14 residues. Looked up from germline, CDR1 is SGHTA and CDR2 is FQGNSA.

The CDR3 sequence: CASSYSFGYGYTF. For the CDR3, the DNA is TGTGCCAGCAGTTACTCTTTCGGGTATGGCTACACCTTC. This chain joins TRBV6-5 and TRBJ1-2, with no clear D. The ends were cut back, 0 bases at V and 5 bases at J, with 7 bases in the middle. The length of the CDR3 is 13 residues. Germline loops: CDR1 MNHEY, CDR2 SVGAGI.

This chain connects TRBV5-6 to TRBJ1-5; 7 bases are a match to TRBD1. The CDR3 length is 18 residues. In germline, CDR1 is SGHDT, CDR2 YYEEEE. The V gene end was trimmed by 2 bases and the J gene end by 1 base; junction bases not matched to a gene: 12. CDR3 coding DNA: TGTGCCAGCAGCTTCCGACAGGGATCGGCGTCGAGCAATCAGCCCCAGCATTTT. This sequence encodes CASSFRQGSASSNQPQHF. Full variable domain (remainder filled in from reference TRBV5-6 and TRBJ1-5): DAGVTQSPTHLIKTRGQQVTLRCSPKSGHDTVSWYQQALGQGPQFIFQYYEEEERQRGNFPDRFSGHQFPNYSSELNVNALLLGDSALYLCASSFRQGSASSNQPQHFGDGTRLSIL.

The V call is TRBV30, the J call TRBJ1-4; TRBD1 matches at 7 bases. CDR1 and CDR2 from the germline V gene are GTSNPN and SVGIG (reference sequence). This CDR3 has 14 amino acids. With V trimmed by 6 bases and J by 7 bases, 11 bases remained unmatched. CDR3: CACQKSRGFEKLFF. CDR3 DNA: TGTGCCTGTCAAAAGAGCAGGGGGTTTGAAAAACTGTTTTTT. The variable domain in full, with the rest retrieved from reference TRBV30 and TRBJ1-4, is SQTIHQWPATLVQPVGSPLSLECTVEGTSNPNLYWYRQAAGRGLQLLFYSVGIGQISSEVPQNLSASRPQDRQFILSSKKLLLSDSGFYLCACQKSRGFEKLFFGSGTQLSVL.

The J gene is TRBJ1-1, the V gene TRBV10-3; 7 bases fit TRBD1. Germline V gene lookup returns CDR1 ENHRY and CDR2 SYGVKD. The CDR3 sequence is 15 residues long. After removal of 0 bases from V and 1 base from J, the junction contained 2 bases not matched to a gene. The CDR3: CAISESGQQNTEAFF. In nucleotides, the CDR3 is TGTGCCATCAGTGAGTCGGGACAGCAGAACACTGAAGCTTTCTTT.

The V and J genes are TRBV29-1 and TRBJ2-1, with TRBD1 identical over 7 bases. The junction had 5 bases not matched to a gene; V was cut back by 7 bases and J by 2 bases. The CDR3 sequence is 13 residues long. Germline CDR1 SQVTM, CDR2 ANQGSEA. CDR3 DNA: TGCAGCGCACAGACAGGGACCTACAATGAGCAGTTCTTC. Translation gives CSAQTGTYNEQFF.

V and J are TRBV18 and TRBJ1-2, with TRBD1 matching over 8 bases. Per germline, CDR1 KGHSH and CDR2 LQKENI. CDR3 length: 14 residues. J lost 4 bases, V lost 8 bases, and 9 bases had no gene match. The CDR3 nucleotides read TGTGCCAGCGGGGGACAGGCGAATAGCTATGGCTACACCTTC. Protein sequence: CASGGQANSYGYTF.

The chain has TRBV29-1 and TRBJ2-7, with D possibly being TRBD1 (5 bases). This CDR3 is 12 amino acids long. V gave up 7 bases and J gave up 2 bases, with 12 bases separating them. Germline values: CDR1 SQVTM, CDR2 ANQGSEA. This CDR3 reads CSALTETYEQYF. The CDR3 DNA sequence: TGCAGCGCTCTGACAGAGACCTACGAGCAGTACTTC.